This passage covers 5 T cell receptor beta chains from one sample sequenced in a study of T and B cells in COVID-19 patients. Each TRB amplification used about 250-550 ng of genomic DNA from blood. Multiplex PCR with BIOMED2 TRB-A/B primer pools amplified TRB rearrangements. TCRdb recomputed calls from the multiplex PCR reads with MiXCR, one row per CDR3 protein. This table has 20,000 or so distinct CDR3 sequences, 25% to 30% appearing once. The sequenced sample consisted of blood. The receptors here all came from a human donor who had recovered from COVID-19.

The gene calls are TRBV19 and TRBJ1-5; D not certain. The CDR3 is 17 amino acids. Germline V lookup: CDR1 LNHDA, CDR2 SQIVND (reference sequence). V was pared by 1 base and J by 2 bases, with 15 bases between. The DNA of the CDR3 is TGTGCCAGTAGTATAGCACAGTATAGGGTTGGCAATCAGCCCCAGCATTTT. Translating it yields CASSIAQYRVGNQPQHF.

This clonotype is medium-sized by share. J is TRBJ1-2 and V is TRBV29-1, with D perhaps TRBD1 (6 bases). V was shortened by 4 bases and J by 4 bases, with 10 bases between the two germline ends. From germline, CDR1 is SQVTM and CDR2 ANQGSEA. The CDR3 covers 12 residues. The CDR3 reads CSVAGGSYGYTF. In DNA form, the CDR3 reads TGCAGCGTTGCTGGGGGCAGCTATGGCTACACCTTC.

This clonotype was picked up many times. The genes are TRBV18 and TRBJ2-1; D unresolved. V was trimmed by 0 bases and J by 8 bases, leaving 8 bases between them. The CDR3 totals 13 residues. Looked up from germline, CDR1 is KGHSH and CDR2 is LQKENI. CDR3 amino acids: CASSPPASYEQFF. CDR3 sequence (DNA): TGTGCCAGCTCACCACCGGCAAGCTATGAGCAGTTCTTC.

Written as DNA, the CDR3 is TGCAGCGTAGCCACCGGGATGCTACGGGATAGCAATCAGCCCCAGCATTTT. This sequence encodes CSVATGMLRDSNQPQHF. The chain uses TRBV29-1 and TRBJ1-5; D gene ambiguous. V was pared by 6 bases and J by 0 bases, with 21 bases between. Germline V CDR1 and CDR2: SQVTM, ANQGSEA. CDR3 length: 17 residues.

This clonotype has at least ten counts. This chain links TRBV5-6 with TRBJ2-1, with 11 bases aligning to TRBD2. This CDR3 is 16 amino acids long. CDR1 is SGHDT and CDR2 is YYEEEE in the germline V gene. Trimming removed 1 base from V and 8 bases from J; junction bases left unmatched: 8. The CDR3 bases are TGTGCCAGCAGCTTGAGGTCTAGCGGGAGGATTTATGAGCAGTTCTTC. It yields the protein CASSLRSSGRIYEQFF.